Listed below are T cell receptor beta chains from one sample, sequenced in a study of PD-L1 blockade in urothelial cancer. TCRdb keeps only in-frame clones here, not all; method: immunoSEQ multiplex PCR. The data contain about 49,000 clones, about 85% of them singletons. The sequences come from PBMCs, collected around atezolizumab (anti-PD-L1) treatment. The receptor set was obtained from a man between 60 and 75 years old with urothelial cancer. CDR3s include the opening cysteine and the closing phenylalanine or tryptophan. D genes are given only for firm matches. Part of the rows lack a size; the others show once, few, many or a class for expanded clones.

clone size	V gene	D gene	J gene	CDR3 DNA	CDR3 protein
.	TRBV6-6	.	TRBJ2-5	TGTGCCAGCAGCTCCCACTATGAGACCCAGTACTTC	CASSSHYETQYF
.	TRBV7-9	.	TRBJ1-1	TGTGCCAGCAGCTTTCAGGGGAATATGAACACTGAAGCTTTCTTT	CASSFQGNMNTEAFF
.	TRBV28	TRBD2	TRBJ2-4	TGTGCCAGCACCCTAGCGGGGTCTTCCAAAAACATTCAGTACTTC	CASTLAGSSKNIQYF
.	TRBV2	.	TRBJ2-1	TGTGCCAGCAGTGAACAGGGGGGCGATGAGCAGTTCTTC	CASSEQGGDEQFF
.	TRBV6-1	TRBD1	TRBJ1-5	TGTGCCAGCAGTGTGCCGGTTCAGGGGGCATATAGCAATCAGCCCCAGCATTTT	CASSVPVQGAYSNQPQHF
once	TRBV5-1	.	TRBJ2-4	TGCGCCAGCAGCGGGGGGGGCACAGAAAACATTCAGTACTTC	CASSGGGTENIQYF
.	TRBV7-8	.	TRBJ1-3	TGTGCCAGCAGCTTAGAGAGGCGCTCTGGAAACACCATATATTTT	CASSLERRSGNTIYF
.	TRBV11-2	TRBD1	TRBJ1-3	TGTGCCAGCAGCAGACGGACAGGTTTGACGGGAAACACCATATATTTT	CASSRRTGLTGNTIYF
.	TRBV5-4	TRBD2	TRBJ2-1	TGTGCCAGCAGCTTGGGGGGTAGCGGGGGTCGGTATGAGCAGTTCTTC	CASSLGGSGGRYEQFF
.	TRBV5-1	.	TRBJ2-2	TGCGCCAGCAGCTTGGGACAAGGCACCGGGGAGCTGTTTTTT	CASSLGQGTGELFF
.	TRBV29-1	.	TRBJ2-1	TGCAGCGTTGGCAGGGGACATGAGCAGTTCTTC	CSVGRGHEQFF
.	TRBV4-3	.	TRBJ2-5	TGCGCCAGCAGCCAAGGGGATGGGGCGCAGGAGACCCAGTACTTC	CASSQGDGAQETQYF
few	TRBV11-2	.	TRBJ1-4	TGTGCCAGCAGCCATACCCAGGGTGCCCTTGGTGAAAAACTGTTTTTT	CASSHTQGALGEKLFF
few	TRBV9	.	TRBJ1-6	TGTGCCAGCAGCGTAGTTGGCCAGGGCTATTCACCCCTCCACTTT	CASSVVGQGYSPLHF
.	TRBV19	.	TRBJ1-1	TGTGCCAGTAGTATAAGCGGGGTTGAATTCACTGAAGCTTTCTTT	CASSISGVEFTEAFF
.	TRBV11-3	TRBD2	TRBJ2-7	TGTGCCAGCAGCCAGAGAGGACTAGCGGGGGCGGGGGAGCAGTACTTC	CASSQRGLAGAGEQYF
.	TRBV5-1	.	TRBJ2-5	TGCGCCAGCAGATCACCATCACAAAACAGGGGGGGGACCCAGTACTTC	CASRSPSQNRGGTQYF
once	TRBV6-5	TRBD1	TRBJ2-6	TGTGCCAGCAGATACACCACAGGGGCTGGGGCCAACGTCCTGACTTTC	CASRYTTGAGANVLTF
.	TRBV11-2	.	TRBJ2-3	TGTGCCAGCAGCAAACTCACAGGAAGCACAGATACGCAGTATTTT	CASSKLTGSTDTQYF
.	TRBV7-2	.	TRBJ2-7	TGTGCCAGCATCAAATCCCGTAGACAGGATCCAAGGAGCTCCTACGAGCAGTACTTC	CASIKSRRQDPRSSYEQYF
.	TRBV6-4	.	TRBJ1-1	TGTGCCAGCAGCCTTACACCGAACACTGAAGCTTTCTTT	CASSLTPNTEAFF
.	TRBV7-9	.	TRBJ2-2	TGTGCCAGCAGCTTAGTAGACACCGGGGAGCTGTTTTTT	CASSLVDTGELFF
.	TRBV7-9	.	TRBJ2-7	TGTGCCAGCAGCTTAGGGGACAAAAATACCTACGAGCAGTACTTC	CASSLGDKNTYEQYF
few	TRBV5-6	TRBD2	TRBJ2-1	TGTGCCAGCAGCCGGGGCCTAGCGGGGTACAATGAGCAGTTCTTC	CASSRGLAGYNEQFF
.	TRBV5-1	TRBD1	TRBJ1-5	TGCGCCAGCAGCTTGGAGGGGGCTGACAATCAGCCCCAGCATTTT	CASSLEGADNQPQHF
once	TRBV11-2	.	TRBJ2-2	TGTGCCAGCAGCTTACTGTTCGGGGGGAACACCGGGGAGCTGTTTTTT	CASSLLFGGNTGELFF
.	TRBV28	.	TRBJ1-2	TGTGCCAGCAGTTTAAATAGGGGGTTCTATGGCTACACCTTC	CASSLNRGFYGYTF
.	TRBV7-3	TRBD2	TRBJ2-1	TGTGCCAGCAGCTTGGTCCTGACGACTAGCCTCAATGAGCAGTTCTTC	CASSLVLTTSLNEQFF
.	TRBV11-3	TRBD1	TRBJ2-2	TGTGCCAGCAGCCCGGACAGGGGAAGGAACACCGGGGAGCTGTTTTTT	CASSPDRGRNTGELFF
.	TRBV29-1	TRBD1	TRBJ2-7	TGCAGCGGGGGACAGGTCTACGAGCAGTACTTC	CSGGQVYEQYF
.	TRBV7-2	.	TRBJ1-6	TGTGCCAGCAGCTTATGGGGCCCAAATTCACCCCTCCACTTT	CASSLWGPNSPLHF
.	TRBV10-3	.	TRBJ2-3	TGTGCCATCAGCGATCCGGGACTTAACCCAGATACGCAGTATTTT	CAISDPGLNPDTQYF
.	TRBV19	TRBD1	TRBJ1-4	TGTGCCAGTACCACCGGACAGGGAAAGTCTGAAAAACTGTTTTTT	CASTTGQGKSEKLFF
.	TRBV5-6	TRBD1	TRBJ1-5	TGTGCCAGCAGCTTGAAGGGACAGGGGGCACTGGGGCAGCCCCAGCATTTT	CASSLKGQGALGQPQHF
.	TRBV7-8	TRBD2	TRBJ2-4	TGTGCCAGCAGCTTAGGGGCCCCGACTAGCGGGGAGGTACTAGCCAAAAACATTCAGTACTTC	CASSLGAPTSGEVLAKNIQYF
.	TRBV28	TRBD1	TRBJ2-5	TGTGCCAGCAGTTCGAGAGGGACAGGGCTGAAAGAGACCCAGTACTTC	CASSSRGTGLKETQYF
.	TRBV11-2	.	TRBJ2-7	TGTGCCAGCACCCGGGGTCTAGAACCGTACTTC	CASTRGLEPYF
.	TRBV27	TRBD2	TRBJ2-7	TGTGCCAGCAGTCTCCGACCTAGCGGGGGGGCCTACGAGCAGTACTTC	CASSLRPSGGAYEQYF
.	TRBV30	.	TRBJ2-5	TGTGCCTGGAGAATTAAACTAGCCGGTCTGGAGACCCAGTACTTC	CAWRIKLAGLETQYF
.	TRBV4-2	.	TRBJ2-1	TGTGCCAGCAGCCAAGGTAGGACAAGTGAGCAGTTCTTC	CASSQGRTSEQFF
.	TRBV5-5	.	TRBJ1-1	TGTGCCAGCAGCTTGACAGGGAAGAGCACTGAAGCTTTCTTT	CASSLTGKSTEAFF
.	TRBV5-4	.	TRBJ1-2	TGTGCCAGCACCGCGGGGGCCAGGGGAGAGTATGGCTACACCTTC	CASTAGARGEYGYTF
few	TRBV2	.	TRBJ1-6	TGTGCCAGCAGTGCACCTCCTGGTGGAGCCCTCCACTTT	CASSAPPGGALHF
.	TRBV11-2	.	TRBJ2-7	TGTGCCAGCATCCGCCTCTCGGGGTTGTACGAGCAGTACTTC	CASIRLSGLYEQYF
.	TRBV28	TRBD1	TRBJ2-7	TGTGCCAGCAGGCCCATCCAGGGACAGGGGGTCTACGAGCAGTACTTC	CASRPIQGQGVYEQYF
.	TRBV19	.	TRBJ2-3	TGTGCCAGTAGCGGGGACACCGCAACTCATACGCAGTATTTT	CASSGDTATHTQYF
.	TRBV14	.	TRBJ1-2	TGTGCCAGCAGCCAAGTCGTACAGTCCTATGGCTACACCTTC	CASSQVVQSYGYTF
.	TRBV4-2	TRBD1	TRBJ1-1	TGTGCCAGCAGCCAAGAAGGGGGCGAGGGCACTGAAGCTTTCTTT	CASSQEGGEGTEAFF
.	TRBV6-1	TRBD1	TRBJ2-7	TGTGCCAGCAGTGACTGGGACAGGAGCTTCTCCTACGAGCAGTACTTC	CASSDWDRSFSYEQYF
.	TRBV5-4	.	TRBJ1-5	TGTGCCAGCAGTCCCGGGGGTAGCAATCAGCCCCAGCATTTT	CASSPGGSNQPQHF
.	TRBV19	.	TRBJ1-2	TGTGCCAGTAGTATAGCAGCCAGGGGCGGCTATGGCTACACCTTC	CASSIAARGGYGYTF
.	TRBV18	TRBD2	TRBJ2-3	TGTGCCAGCTCACCAACCGGGGGGGCAACAGATACGCAGTATTTT	CASSPTGGATDTQYF
once	TRBV11-2	TRBD1	TRBJ2-7	TGTGCCAGCAGCCCGAGGACAGGGACTGTCTACGAGCAGTACTTC	CASSPRTGTVYEQYF
once	TRBV2	.	TRBJ1-6	TGTGCCAGCAGTGTTACTGGAGGACGGCGTAATTCACCCCTCCACTTT	CASSVTGGRRNSPLHF
.	TRBV18	TRBD1	TRBJ2-7	TGTGCCAGCTCACCCGGACAGGGGAACGAGCAGTACTTC	CASSPGQGNEQYF